The rows below give T cell receptor beta chains drawn from one sample of a study of CD8 T cells in ankylosing spondylitis. Each CDR3 protein is one row after TCRdb ran MiXCR on the 5' RACE reads. The top ten clones hold approximately 20% of a sample with 220,000 or so distinct CDR3 sequences, roughly a tenth of them seen once. The sequenced material came from blood, either unsorted or a sorted T cell fraction (not recorded which). The origin of the receptors is a male donor with ankylosing spondylitis or in good health (not recorded which). The CDR3 runs from the conserved cysteine through the conserved F or W. The D gene is left open where the match is weak. Where a row states a size, it is once, few, many or the class of an expanded clone; other rows omit it.

TGTGCCATCAGTGAGTCTACAGGGGGAGCGGGGGGGCCCAATGAGCAGTTCTTC	CAISESTGGAGGPNEQFF	TRBJ2-1	few	TRBD2	TRBV10-3
TGTGCCAGCAGTGACATCGGGGGCCCTCAGCCCCAGCATTTT	CASSDIGGPQPQHF	TRBJ1-5	many	-	TRBV6-1
TGTGCCAGCAGTTTTCCGGGGGGCGAGCATTTAGAGACCCAGTACTTC	CASSFPGGEHLETQYF	TRBJ2-5	few	-	TRBV12-3/TRBV12-4
TGTGCCAGCAGCTTATTATTTGGGTCTGAAGCTTTCTTT	CASSLLFGSEAFF	TRBJ1-1	few	-	TRBV7-2
TGTGCCAGCAGCGTAGATGAAACAATCCCACCCTACGAGCAGTACTTC	CASSVDETIPPYEQYF	TRBJ2-7	few	-	TRBV9
TGTGCCAGCAGATTCTACGGCACAGATACGCAGTATTTT	CASRFYGTDTQYF	TRBJ2-3	many	-	TRBV3-1
TGCAGCGTTGGGACAGGCAATGAAAAACTGTTTTTT	CSVGTGNEKLFF	TRBJ1-4	many	TRBD1	TRBV29-1
TGCAGCGTTGCCGAAGGGGGGTTTGGACAGCCCCAGCATTTT	CSVAEGGFGQPQHF	TRBJ1-5	many	-	TRBV29-1
TGTGCCAGCAATAGCGGGGGGTTCAATAATGAGCAGTTCTTC	CASNSGGFNNEQFF	TRBJ2-1	many	TRBD2	TRBV7-2
TGTGCCAGCAGCTTACAATTGACTAGTCCCACCTTTCGAAACAATGAGCAGTTCTTC	CASSLQLTSPTFRNNEQFF	TRBJ2-1	-	-	TRBV11-2
TGCGCCAGCAGCTTGGTAACAGGGGGTAGGTACGAGCAGTACTTC	CASSLVTGGRYEQYF	TRBJ2-7	many	TRBD1	TRBV5-1
TGTGCCAGAGCTTACCGGCACCTGTACAATGAGCAGTTCTTC	CARAYRHLYNEQFF	TRBJ2-1	-	-	TRBV2
TGTGCCAGTAGTACGCCGGGACAGACTCTGAACACTGAAGCTTTCTTT	CASSTPGQTLNTEAFF	TRBJ1-1	-	TRBD1	TRBV19
TGTGCCACCAGTGATCTCGCGGACAGGGTTGGGGATACGCAGTATTTT	CATSDLADRVGDTQYF	TRBJ2-3	many	TRBD1	TRBV24-1
TGTGCCAGCAGTTACTCTCCTAGCGGAACCTACGAGCAGTACTTC	CASSYSPSGTYEQYF	TRBJ2-7	many	TRBD2	TRBV6-5
TGTGCCAGCAGCGTAGGAGGGGGGCTGGAGAGCAATCAGCCCCAGCATTTT	CASSVGGGLESNQPQHF	TRBJ1-5	many	-	TRBV9
TGCGCCAGCAGCTTGGTCGTACAGGCAAGCGAGACCCAGTACTTC	CASSLVVQASETQYF	TRBJ2-5	many	-	TRBV5-1
TGTGCCAGCAGTTCTAGCGGGGGCCGCACAGATACGCAGTATTTT	CASSSSGGRTDTQYF	TRBJ2-3	medium-sized	TRBD2	TRBV12-3/TRBV12-4
TGTGCCAGCACTCAGGACGGGTACAATGAGCAGTTCTTC	CASTQDGYNEQFF	TRBJ2-1	few	-	TRBV12-3/TRBV12-4
TGCGCCAGCAGCTTGGAAAGACTGGGACAGGGGGAGCTGTTTTTT	CASSLERLGQGELFF	TRBJ2-2	many	TRBD1	TRBV5-1
TGTGCCACCAGCAGAGACGGACAGCGAGGCAATCAGCCCCAGCATTTT	CATSRDGQRGNQPQHF	TRBJ1-5	-	-	TRBV15
TGTGCCAGCAGTGCAACAGGGGGCGCCGGGGGCTACACCTTC	CASSATGGAGGYTF	TRBJ1-2	many	TRBD1	TRBV25-1
TGCAGTCTTCCTGGTGGCGGGGACTACGAGCAGTACTTC	CSLPGGGDYEQYF	TRBJ2-7	-	-	TRBV20-1
TGCGCCAGCAGCTTGTCAGAAACCACCGGGGAGCTGTTTTTT	CASSLSETTGELFF	TRBJ2-2	many	-	TRBV5-1
TGCAGTGCTAGACCCCCTTCTCTAGAGGGAACAGATACGCAGTATTTT	CSARPPSLEGTDTQYF	TRBJ2-3	few	-	TRBV20-1
TGTGCCACCAGCCCTTCCTTACAAGAGACCCAGTACTTC	CATSPSLQETQYF	TRBJ2-5	many	-	TRBV15
TGTGCCAGCAGTTCACAGGGACCCCAGCATTTT	CASSSQGPQHF	TRBJ1-5	-	-	TRBV12-3/TRBV12-4
TGTGCCAGCAGGGGACAGGGGCCGAGCAATCAGCCCCAGCATTTT	CASRGQGPSNQPQHF	TRBJ1-5	-	TRBD1	TRBV12-3/TRBV12-4
TGTGCCAGCAGCCGATCGAGGGGACTGAGCTCCTACGAGCAGTACTTC	CASSRSRGLSSYEQYF	TRBJ2-7	many	-	TRBV3-1
TGTGCCAGCAGCGTAGGAAGTTCGGGTACCCGGGAGCTGTTTTTT	CASSVGSSGTRELFF	TRBJ2-2	-	-	TRBV9
TGTGCCAGCAGCCCCCATGGGGGGATTAATTCACCCCTCCACTTT	CASSPHGGINSPLHF	TRBJ1-6	many	-	TRBV9
TGTGCCAGCAGCTTCCTTAGCGGGGGGTTCGCAGATACGCAGTATTTT	CASSFLSGGFADTQYF	TRBJ2-3	few	TRBD2	TRBV7-2
TGTGCCAGCAGCAAAGGGACAGGGGATTCAGATACGCAGTATTTT	CASSKGTGDSDTQYF	TRBJ2-3	many	TRBD1	TRBV5-5
TGTGCCAGCAGCACGACTTACAGGGATCTCTATGGCTACACCTTC	CASSTTYRDLYGYTF	TRBJ1-2	many	-	TRBV12-3/TRBV12-4
TGCAGGGCAATTCACCGACAGGGATACAATGAGCAGTTCTTC	CRAIHRQGYNEQFF	TRBJ2-1	many	TRBD1	TRBV20-1
TGTGCCAGCAGTTTCTCCAACGCTAATCAGCCCCAGCATTTT	CASSFSNANQPQHF	TRBJ1-5	-	-	TRBV12-3/TRBV12-4
TGCAGTGCTAGTGGGAGAAAGGGATCCTACGAGCAGTACTTC	CSASGRKGSYEQYF	TRBJ2-7	few	-	TRBV20-1
TGTGCTAGCAGCTTCATTGTGGAAGAGACCCAGTACTTC	CASSFIVEETQYF	TRBJ2-5	-	-	TRBV7-7
TGCAGTGCTAGCCCTCCCGGGACACAGAACACTGAAGCTTTCTTT	CSASPPGTQNTEAFF	TRBJ1-1	few	-	TRBV20-1
TGTGCCAGCAGTGCTCAGGGTTCCGAGCAGTACTTC	CASSAQGSEQYF	TRBJ2-7	many	-	TRBV25-1
TGTGCCAGCAGGTGGTTAGACGAGCAGTACTTC	CASRWLDEQYF	TRBJ2-7	-	-	TRBV7-2
TGCGCCAGCAGCATTGGACAAGAGACAGATACGCAGTATTTT	CASSIGQETDTQYF	TRBJ2-3	many	-	TRBV5-1
TGCGCCAGCAGCTTGGATGTGGGTGGCAATCAGCCCCAGCATTTT	CASSLDVGGNQPQHF	TRBJ1-5	many	-	TRBV5-1
TGTGCCAGCAGTTTTATGGGGGGAGGTCAGCCCCAGCATTTT	CASSFMGGGQPQHF	TRBJ1-5	many	-	TRBV12-3/TRBV12-4
TGTGCCAGCAGCCAACTTACCGAGACTAGCGGGCCATCCAACTCCTACAATGAGCAGTTCTTC	CASSQLTETSGPSNSYNEQFF	TRBJ2-1	many	TRBD2	TRBV3-1
TGTGCCAGCAGGGGTTCAAGGGGACTCCTAGAAGAGACCCAGTACTTC	CASRGSRGLLEETQYF	TRBJ2-5	many	-	TRBV6-1
TGTGCCAGCAGAAGTGGCCGGGCAGGGTCATACAATGAGCAGTTCTTC	CASRSGRAGSYNEQFF	TRBJ2-1	many	-	TRBV7-9
TGTGCCAGCAGTTCACTTAGCGGGGGAGAGACAGATACGCAGTATTTT	CASSSLSGGETDTQYF	TRBJ2-3	many	TRBD2	TRBV12-3/TRBV12-4
TGTGCCAGCTCACCCTTACGTTGGACAGGGTCGGCAACTAATGAAAAACTGTTTTTT	CASSPLRWTGSATNEKLFF	TRBJ1-4	-	TRBD1	TRBV18
TGTGCCAGCAGGCCCCAGGGAGACGATACGCAGTATTTT	CASRPQGDDTQYF	TRBJ2-3	-	-	TRBV28
TGCGCCAGCAGCTTGGGGGGGGCGAGGGAGCAGTACTTC	CASSLGGAREQYF	TRBJ2-7	few	-	TRBV5-1
TGTGCCAGCAGCTTAGGACCTGGAGGAGGGAACCTGAACACTGAAGCTTTCTTT	CASSLGPGGGNLNTEAFF	TRBJ1-1	few	-	TRBV11-1
TGCGCCAGCAGATACGGGGACTCTGGAAACACCATATATTTT	CASRYGDSGNTIYF	TRBJ1-3	-	-	TRBV5-1
TGTGCCAGCAGTTTCACGTTACAGGGGCTCTCCTACGAGCAGTACTTC	CASSFTLQGLSYEQYF	TRBJ2-7	many	TRBD1	TRBV28
TGCAGCGTGGCTCCCTTGGCCGCCCCCAGAGGCTACACCTTC	CSVAPLAAPRGYTF	TRBJ1-2	many	-	TRBV29-1